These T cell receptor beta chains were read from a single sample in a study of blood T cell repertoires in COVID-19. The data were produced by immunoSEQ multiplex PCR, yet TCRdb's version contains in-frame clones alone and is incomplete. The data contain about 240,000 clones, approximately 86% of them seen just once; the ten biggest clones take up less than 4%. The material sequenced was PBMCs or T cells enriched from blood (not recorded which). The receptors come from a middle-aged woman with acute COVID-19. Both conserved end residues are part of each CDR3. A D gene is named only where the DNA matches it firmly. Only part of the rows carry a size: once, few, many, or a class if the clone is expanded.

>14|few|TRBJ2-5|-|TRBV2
CASMVGGIQETQYF
TGTGCCAGCATGGTGGGCGGGATCCAAGAGACCCAGTACTTC
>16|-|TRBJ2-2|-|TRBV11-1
CASSLGYGGYTGELFF
TGTGCCAGCAGCTTAGGGTACGGAGGTTACACCGGGGAGCTGTTTTTT
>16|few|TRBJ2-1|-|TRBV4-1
CASSQDIGLGRYEQFF
TGCGCCAGCAGCCAAGATATAGGACTGGGGAGGTATGAGCAGTTCTTC
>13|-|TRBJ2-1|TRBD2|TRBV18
CASSPPLGTSSFF
TGTGCCAGCTCACCACCGCTCGGGACTAGTTCTTTCTTC
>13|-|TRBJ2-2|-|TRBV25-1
CACQEAGTGELFF
TGTGCCTGTCAAGAGGCGGGCACCGGGGAGCTGTTTTTT
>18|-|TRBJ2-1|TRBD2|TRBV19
CASNTGTSVTNSYNEQFF
TGTGCCAGTAATACCGGGACTAGCGTAACTAACTCCTACAATGAGCAGTTCTTC
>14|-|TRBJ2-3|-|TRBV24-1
CATSASGSTDTQYF
TGTGCCACCAGTGCTTCAGGGAGCACAGATACGCAGTATTTT
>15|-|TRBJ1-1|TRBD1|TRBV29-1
CSVENIGQGRVEAFF
TGCAGCGTTGAAAATATTGGACAGGGGCGGGTTGAAGCTTTCTTT
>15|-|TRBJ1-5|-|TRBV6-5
CASSGTSHSNQPQHF
TGTGCCAGCAGCGGGACATCCCATAGCAATCAGCCCCAGCATTTT
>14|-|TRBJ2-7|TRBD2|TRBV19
CASNSGTRRYEQYF
TGTGCCAGTAATTCCGGGACTAGGCGTTACGAGCAGTACTTC
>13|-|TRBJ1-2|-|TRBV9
CASSPNEVYGYTF
TGTGCCAGCAGCCCCAACGAGGTCTATGGCTACACCTTC
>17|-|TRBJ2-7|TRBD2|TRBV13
CASSFFRTSGKPYEQYF
TGTGCCAGCAGCTTTTTCAGGACTAGCGGGAAACCCTACGAGCAGTACTTC
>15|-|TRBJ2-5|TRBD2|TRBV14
CASSHPAWGGETQYF
TGTGCCAGCAGCCATCCCGCCTGGGGGGGAGAGACCCAGTACTTC
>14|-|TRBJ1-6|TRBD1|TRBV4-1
CASSLSQGDSPLHF
TGCGCCAGCTCTCTGAGCCAGGGGGATTCACCCCTCCACTTT
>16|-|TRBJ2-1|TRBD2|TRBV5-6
CASSLVETSGSGEQFF
TGTGCCAGCAGCTTGGTTGAGACTAGCGGGAGTGGAGAGCAGTTCTTC
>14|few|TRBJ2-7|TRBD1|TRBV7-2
CASSLGPGQYEQYF
TGTGCCAGCAGCTTAGGCCCGGGACAGTACGAGCAGTACTTC
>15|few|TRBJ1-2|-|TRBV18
CASSRLNEAGYGYTF
TGTGCCAGCTCGCGCTTGAATGAGGCGGGCTATGGCTACACCTTC
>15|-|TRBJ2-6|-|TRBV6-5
CASTSPRSGANVLTF
TGTGCCAGCACCTCTCCCCGGTCGGGGGCCAACGTCCTGACTTTC
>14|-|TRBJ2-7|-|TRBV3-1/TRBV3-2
CASSQGPRAHEQYF
TGTGCCAGCAGCCAAGGCCCCAGGGCTCACGAGCAGTACTTC
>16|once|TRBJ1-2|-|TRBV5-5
CASSLLAGGAIYGYTF
TGTGCCAGCAGCTTGTTAGCGGGGGGCGCAATATATGGCTACACCTTC
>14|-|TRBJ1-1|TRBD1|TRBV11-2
CASSGDRVNTEAFF
TGTGCCAGCAGCGGGGACAGAGTGAACACTGAAGCTTTCTTT
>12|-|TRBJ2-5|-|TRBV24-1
CATSDLRETQYF
TGTGCCACCAGTGATTTGCGGGAGACCCAGTACTTC
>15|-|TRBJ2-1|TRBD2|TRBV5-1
CASTDIGTRFDEQFF
TGCGCCAGCACCGATATCGGGACTAGATTCGATGAGCAGTTCTTC
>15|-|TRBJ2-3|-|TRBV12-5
CASGLASGTTDTQYF
TGTGCTAGTGGTTTGGCCTCGGGAACCACAGATACGCAGTATTTT
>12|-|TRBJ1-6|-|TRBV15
CATSSTDSPLHF
TGTGCCACCAGCAGCACAGATTCACCCCTCCACTTT
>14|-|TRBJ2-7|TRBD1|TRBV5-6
CASSFQDRALEQYF
TGTGCCAGCAGCTTTCAGGACAGGGCTCTCGAGCAGTACTTC
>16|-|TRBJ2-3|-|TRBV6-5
CASSSGRTLRIRTQYF
TGTGCCAGCAGTTCCGGACGGACTTTGAGAATTCGTACGCAGTATTTT
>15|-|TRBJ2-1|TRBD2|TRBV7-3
CASSFGAGGSNEQFF
TGTGCCAGCAGCTTCGGTGCTGGCGGGAGCAATGAGCAGTTCTTC
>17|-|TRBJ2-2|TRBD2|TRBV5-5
CASSSGTSVAETGELFF
TGTGCCAGCAGCTCCGGGACTAGCGTGGCTGAGACCGGGGAGCTGTTTTTT
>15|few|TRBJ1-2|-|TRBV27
CASNPTAAPSYGYTF
TGTGCCAGCAATCCTACGGCAGCACCTAGCTATGGCTACACCTTC
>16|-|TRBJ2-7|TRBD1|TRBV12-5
CASGSAAGQGVYEQYF
TGTGCTAGTGGTTCGGCGGCGGGACAGGGGGTCTACGAGCAGTACTTC